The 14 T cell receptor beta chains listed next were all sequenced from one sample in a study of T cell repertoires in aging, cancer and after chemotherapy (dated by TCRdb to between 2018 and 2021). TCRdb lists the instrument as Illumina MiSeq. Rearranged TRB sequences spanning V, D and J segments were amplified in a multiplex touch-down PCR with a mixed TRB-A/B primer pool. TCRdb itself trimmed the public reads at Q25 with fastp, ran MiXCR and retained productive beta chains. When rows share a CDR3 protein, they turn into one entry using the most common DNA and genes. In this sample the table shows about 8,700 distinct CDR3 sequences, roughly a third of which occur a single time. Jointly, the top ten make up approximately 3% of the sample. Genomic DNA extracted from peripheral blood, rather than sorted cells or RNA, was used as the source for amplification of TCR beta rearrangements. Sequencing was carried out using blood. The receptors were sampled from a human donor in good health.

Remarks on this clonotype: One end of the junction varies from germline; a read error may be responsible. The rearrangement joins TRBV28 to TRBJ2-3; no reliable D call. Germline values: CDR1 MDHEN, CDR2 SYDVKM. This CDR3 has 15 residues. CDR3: CANSLITVSTDTQYF. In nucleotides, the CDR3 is TGTGCCAACAGTCTTATTACAGTTAGCACAGATACGCAGTATTTT.

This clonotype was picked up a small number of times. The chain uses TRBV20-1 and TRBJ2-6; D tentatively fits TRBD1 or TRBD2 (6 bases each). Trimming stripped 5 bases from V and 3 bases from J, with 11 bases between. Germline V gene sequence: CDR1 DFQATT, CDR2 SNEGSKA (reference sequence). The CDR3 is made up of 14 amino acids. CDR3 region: CSAQGGFGANVLTF. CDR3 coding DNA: TGCAGTGCTCAAGGGGGGTTTGGGGCCAACGTCCTGACTTTC.

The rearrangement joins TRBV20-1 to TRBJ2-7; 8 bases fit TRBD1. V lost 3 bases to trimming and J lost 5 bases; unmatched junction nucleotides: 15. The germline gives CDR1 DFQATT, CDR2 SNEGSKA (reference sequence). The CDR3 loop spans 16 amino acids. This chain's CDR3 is CSASVLTGTGRDEQYF. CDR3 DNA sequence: TGCAGTGCTAGTGTTTTAACCGGGACAGGCCGAGACGAGCAGTACTTC.

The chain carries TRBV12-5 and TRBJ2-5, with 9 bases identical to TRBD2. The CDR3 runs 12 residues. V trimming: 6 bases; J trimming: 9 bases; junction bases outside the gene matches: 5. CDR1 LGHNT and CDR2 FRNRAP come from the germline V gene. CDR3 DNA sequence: TGTGCTAGTGGGACTAGCGGTCGGGCCCAGTACTTC. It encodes CASGTSGRAQYF.

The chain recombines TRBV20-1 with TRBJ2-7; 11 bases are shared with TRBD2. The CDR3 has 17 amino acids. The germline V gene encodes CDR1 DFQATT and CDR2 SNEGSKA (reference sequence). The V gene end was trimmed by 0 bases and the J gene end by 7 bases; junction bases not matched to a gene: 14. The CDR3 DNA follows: TGCAGTGCTAGAGATCGAGTGACTAGCGGGGCCACCGGAGAGCAGTACTTC. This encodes CSARDRVTSGATGEQYF.

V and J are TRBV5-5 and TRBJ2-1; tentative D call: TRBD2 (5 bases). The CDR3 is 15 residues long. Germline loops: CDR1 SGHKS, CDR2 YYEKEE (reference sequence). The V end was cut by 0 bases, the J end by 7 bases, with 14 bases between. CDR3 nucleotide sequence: TGTGCCAGCAGCTTGGCACCTAGCCTGGCGAATGAGCAGTTCTTC. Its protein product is CASSLAPSLANEQFF.

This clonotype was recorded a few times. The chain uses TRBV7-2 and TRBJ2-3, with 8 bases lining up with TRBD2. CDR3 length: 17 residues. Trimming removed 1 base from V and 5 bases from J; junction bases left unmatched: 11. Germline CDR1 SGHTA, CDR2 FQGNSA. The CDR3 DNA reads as TGTGCCAGCAGCTTAGAAATGAGCGGGAGCGGTTTAGATACGCAGTATTTT. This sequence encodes CASSLEMSGSGLDTQYF. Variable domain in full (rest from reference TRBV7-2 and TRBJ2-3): GAGVSQSPSNKVTEKGKDVELRCDPISGHTALYWYRQSLGQGLEFLIYFQGNSAPDKSGLPSDRFSAERTGGSVSTLTIQRTQQEDSAVYLCASSLEMSGSGLDTQYFGPGTRLTVL.

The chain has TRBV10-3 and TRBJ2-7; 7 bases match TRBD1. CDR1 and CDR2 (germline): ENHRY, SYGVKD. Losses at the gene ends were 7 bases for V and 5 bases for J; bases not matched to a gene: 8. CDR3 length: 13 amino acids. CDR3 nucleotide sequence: TGTGCCATCACTAATTCGGACAGGAACGAGCAGTACTTC. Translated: CAITNSDRNEQYF.

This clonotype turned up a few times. Here the CDR3 reads CSARRPGLAGGTDEQFF. DNA of the CDR3: TGCAGTGCTAGACGACCGGGACTAGCGGGAGGGACGGATGAGCAGTTCTTC. V usage is TRBV20-1 and J usage is TRBJ2-1, with 16 bases matching TRBD2. J lost 8 bases, V lost 2 bases, and 9 bases had no gene match. The CDR3 extends over 17 amino acids. Germline values: CDR1 DFQATT, CDR2 SNEGSKA (reference sequence).

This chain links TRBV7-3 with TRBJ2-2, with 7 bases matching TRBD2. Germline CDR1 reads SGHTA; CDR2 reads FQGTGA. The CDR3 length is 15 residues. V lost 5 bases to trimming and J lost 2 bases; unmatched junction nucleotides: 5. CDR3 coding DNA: TGTGCCAGCAGCCGACTAGCAGAAAACACCGGGGAGCTGTTTTTT. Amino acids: CASSRLAENTGELFF.

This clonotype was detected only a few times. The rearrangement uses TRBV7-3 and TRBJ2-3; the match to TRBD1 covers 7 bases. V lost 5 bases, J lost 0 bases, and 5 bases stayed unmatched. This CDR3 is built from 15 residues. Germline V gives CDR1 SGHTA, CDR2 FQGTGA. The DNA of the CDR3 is TGTGCCAGCAGCCCCGGGACAGCGAGCACAGATACGCAGTATTTT. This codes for CASSPGTASTDTQYF.

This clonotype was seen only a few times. The chain's CDR3 is CASSSTGGLETQYF. CDR3 coding DNA: TGTGCCAGCAGCTCGACAGGGGGTTTGGAGACCCAGTACTTC. The chain employs TRBV7-9 and TRBJ2-5, with 9 bases identical to TRBD1. From germline, CDR1 is SEHNR and CDR2 FQNEAQ (reference sequence). The CDR3 contains 14 residues. V lost 4 bases and J lost 5; bases outside the gene matches: 5.

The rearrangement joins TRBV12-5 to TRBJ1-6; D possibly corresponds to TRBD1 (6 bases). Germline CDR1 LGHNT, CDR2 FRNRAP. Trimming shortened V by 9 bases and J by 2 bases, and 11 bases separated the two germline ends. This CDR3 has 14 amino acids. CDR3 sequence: CARTGRAYNSPLHF. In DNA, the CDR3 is TGTGCTAGGACAGGCCGCGCCTATAATTCACCCCTCCACTTT.

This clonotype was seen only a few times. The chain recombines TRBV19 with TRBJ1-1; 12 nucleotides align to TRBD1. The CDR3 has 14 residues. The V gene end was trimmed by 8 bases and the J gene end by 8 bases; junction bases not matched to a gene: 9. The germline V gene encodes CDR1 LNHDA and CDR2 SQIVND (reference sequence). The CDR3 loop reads CASPTGTGGREAFF. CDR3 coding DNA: TGTGCCAGTCCAACCGGGACAGGGGGCCGCGAAGCTTTCTTT.